The subject of this entry is one TCR beta chain. Its specificity is unknown. The data derive from a study of T cell responses to AZD1222 COVID-19 vaccine. The CDR3 is made up of 14 amino acids. V lost 1 base to trimming and J lost 4 bases; unmatched junction nucleotides: 4. The V gene's germline CDR1 is MDHEN and CDR2 SYDVKM. Study observations and caveats: Among AZD1222 vaccinees, only five or six were seropositive at baseline. Most donors were white British, females outnumbered males, and clonal diversity was possibly underestimated. Spike-specific TCR breadth rose after two AZD1222 doses, and depth rose as well.

Pooled together were second doses at about 4 or about 12 weeks. Sequencing used immunoSEQ multiplex PCR; TCRdb keeps in-frame clones, though not all of them. The table records approximately 130,000 clones, 80% to 90% of them present only once. The clonotype comes from an adult who received the AZD1222 COVID-19 vaccine. The chain combines TRBV28 with TRBJ2-7; TRBD1 agrees at 7 bases. Source: peripheral blood, taken 28 days after the second AZD1222 dose. CDR3 DNA: TGTGCCAGCAGTTTATACGACAGGGAGTACGAGCAGTACTTC. Protein product: CASSLYDREYEQYF.